The 25 T cell receptor beta chains below come from one sample, sequenced in a study of blood T cell repertoires in COVID-19. The table came from immunoSEQ multiplex PCR; TCRdb's copy has only in-frame clones and leaves some out. The top ten hold approximately 8% of the sample, which has some 210,000 clones, just under 85% seen once. The source material was peripheral blood. These receptors originate from a woman aged 50 to 60 with active or convalescent COVID-19.

This rearrangement joins TRBV29-1 to TRBJ1-1; 7 positions agree with TRBD1. J was trimmed by 1 base and V by 7 bases; bases with no gene match: 6. CDR3 size: 13 residues. Germline CDR1 and CDR2: SQVTM and ANQGSEA. CDR3 in DNA: TGCAGCGGGTTAGACAGGGCGAACACTGAAGCTTTCTTT. This sequence encodes CSGLDRANTEAFF.

In its sample, this clone was seen once. This chain links TRBV5-1 with TRBJ1-6; D gene ambiguous. Deletions cut 0 bases from V and 0 bases from J, with 7 bases between. The CDR3 runs 16 residues. CDR1 SGHRS and CDR2 YFSETQ come from the germline V gene. CDR3 sequence reads: CASSLATSSYNSPLHF. CDR3 DNA: TGCGCCAGCAGCTTGGCTACGAGCTCCTATAATTCACCCCTCCACTTT.

The chain couples TRBV14 to TRBJ1-2, with TRBD1 as a possible D gene (5 bases). Trimming stripped 2 bases from V and 6 bases from J, with 13 bases between. CDR3 size: 14 residues. Germline loops: CDR1 SGHDN, CDR2 FVKESK. For the CDR3, the DNA is TGTGCCAGCAGCCAACAGGGCTCTATGGATGGCTACACCTTC. Protein: CASSQQGSMDGYTF.

The chain has TRBV30 and TRBJ2-5, with 14 bases that match TRBD2. The CDR3 sequence is 14 residues long. The germline V gene has CDR1 GTSNPN and CDR2 SVGIG (reference sequence). V gave up 4 bases and J gave up 8 bases; unmatched junction bases: 6. CDR3 DNA: TGTGCCTGGAAGGGACTAGCGGGAGAAGGAACCCAGTACTTC. It encodes CAWKGLAGEGTQYF.

V gene TRBV5-4 combines with J gene TRBJ1-1; maybe TRBD1 (5 bases). V was pared by 0 bases and J by 2 bases, with 8 bases between. Germline CDR1 and CDR2: SGHNT and YYREEE (reference sequence). This CDR3 is built from 14 residues. The CDR3: CASSLARVNTEAFF. In nucleotides, the CDR3 is TGTGCCAGCAGCTTGGCCAGGGTAAACACTGAAGCTTTCTTT.

The chain joins TRBV19 to TRBJ2-1, with TRBD2 matching 10 bases. CDR3 length: 18 amino acids. V shed 3 bases and J 0 bases; nucleotides not matched to a gene: 8. CDR1 and CDR2 (germline): LNHDA, SQIVND (reference sequence). The CDR3 coding sequence is TGTGCCAGTAGTATGACTAGCGGGCGTTGGAGCTCCTACAATGAGCAGTTCTTC. Translating gives CASSMTSGRWSSYNEQFF. Full variable domain (outside the CDR3, taken from reference TRBV19 and TRBJ2-1): DGGITQSPKYLFRKEGQNVTLSCEQNLNHDAMYWYRQDPGQGLRLIYYSQIVNDFQKGDIAEGYSVSREKKESFPLTVTSAQKNPTAFYLCASSMTSGRWSSYNEQFFGPGTRLTVL.

CDR3 protein: CASSLTGLLWSPLHF. The CDR3 DNA is TGTGCCAGCAGCTTAACAGGGCTCTTGTGGTCACCCCTCCACTTT. The chain uses TRBV9 and TRBJ1-6; possible D gene TRBD1, 6 bases. V lost 4 bases to trimming and J lost 10 bases, with 18 bases between them. From germline, CDR1 is SGDLS and CDR2 YYNGEE. The CDR3 covers 15 residues. Drawing the rest from reference TRBV9 and TRBJ1-6, the complete variable domain is DSGVTQTPKHLITATGQRVTLRCSPRSGDLSVYWYQQSLDQGLQFLIQYYNGEERAKGNILERFSAQQFPDLHSELNLSSLELGDSALYFCASSLTGLLWSPLHFGNGTRLTVT.

V is TRBV28 and J is TRBJ1-1; D unresolved. Per the germline V gene, CDR1 is MDHEN and CDR2 is SYDVKM. The CDR3 spans 12 residues. The V gene lost 5 bases and the J gene lost 10 bases, with 14 bases spanning the gap. CDR3 bases: TGTGCCAGCAGTCTCTCAATTAGCGGAGCTTTCTTT. Protein product: CASSLSISGAFF.

J is TRBJ2-5 and V is TRBV7-9, with D possibly matching TRBD2 (7 bases). The germline V gene has CDR1 SEHNR and CDR2 FQNEAQ (reference sequence). The V and J ends lost 4 bases and 4 bases respectively, with 22 bases between them. This CDR3 is built from 17 residues. The CDR3 region has the DNA TGTGCCAGCAGCTCCTGGGGGGGCCATGGGGAACCAGAGACCCAGTACTTC. Amino acid sequence: CASSSWGGHGEPETQYF.

This chain links TRBV19 with TRBJ2-1, with TRBD2 matching 11 bases. CDR1 LNHDA and CDR2 SQIVND come from the germline V gene (reference sequence). The V segment lost 5 bases and the J segment 5 bases; nucleotides outside the gene matches: 5. The CDR3 has 15 amino acids. In DNA form, the CDR3 reads TGTGCCAGTAGTGAGTTAGCGGGGGGGAACAATGAGCAGTTCTTC. Amino acids: CASSELAGGNNEQFF. The full variable domain, rest sourced from reference TRBV19 and TRBJ2-1, is DGGITQSPKYLFRKEGQNVTLSCEQNLNHDAMYWYRQDPGQGLRLIYYSQIVNDFQKGDIAEGYSVSREKKESFPLTVTSAQKNPTAFYLCASSELAGGNNEQFFGPGTRLTVL.

The rearrangement joins TRBV18 to TRBJ1-2, with 7 bases that match TRBD1. Germline loops: CDR1 KGHSH, CDR2 LQKENI. The CDR3 length is 13 residues. V shed 6 bases and J 4 bases; nucleotides not matched to a gene: 5. The CDR3 spells CASSLDRPYGYTF. The CDR3 nucleotides read TGTGCCAGCTCGCTGGACAGGCCCTATGGCTACACCTTC.

The rearrangement uses TRBV3-1 (or the pseudogene TRBV3-2) and TRBJ1-2; D remains ambiguous. The V end lost 4 bases, the J end lost 6 bases, and 9 bases lay between the germline ends. This CDR3 is 12 amino acids long. Per germline, CDR1 LGHDT and CDR2 YNNKEL (reference sequence). The CDR3 loop reads CASSLYSDGYTF. Written as DNA, the CDR3 is TGTGCCAGCAGCCTATATAGTGATGGCTACACCTTC.

The CDR3 sequence is CASSLGLSGGDGYTF. For the CDR3, the DNA is TGTGCCAGCAGCTTAGGCCTAAGTGGGGGGGATGGCTACACCTTC. The chain couples TRBV13 to TRBJ1-2, with D perhaps matching TRBD1 (5 bases). Between the trimmed V and J ends, which lost 0 bases and 6 bases, there was a span of 14 bases. Germline V gene data show CDR1 as PRHDT and CDR2 as FYEKMQ (reference sequence). This CDR3 contains 15 residues.

The CDR3 here is CASTLQGGTEAFF. The CDR3 nucleotides are TGTGCCAGCACCCTCCAGGGTGGAACTGAAGCTTTCTTT. The chain carries TRBV12-3 or TRBV12-4 and TRBJ1-1, with a tentative D call TRBD1 (5 bases). V was shortened by 7 bases and J by 5 bases, with 14 bases between the two germline ends. There are 13 residues in the CDR3.

On this clone itself: The identical CDR3 is also encoded by other nucleotide sequences in the sample. CDR3 region: CASSTGTGGNQPQHF. CDR3 DNA sequence: TGTGCCAGCAGTACCGGGACAGGGGGCAATCAGCCCCAGCATTTT. This sequence joins TRBV28 and TRBJ1-5; 10 bases are shared with TRBD1. Germline trimming cut 5 bases from V and 2 bases from J; bases unmatched to any gene: 3. CDR1 and CDR2 (germline): MDHEN, SYDVKM. The CDR3 consists of 15 residues.

The chain combines TRBV19 with TRBJ2-5; 8 nucleotides line up with TRBD1. The length of the CDR3 is 16 residues. V lost 5 bases to trimming and J lost 2 bases; unmatched junction nucleotides: 10. Per the germline V gene, CDR1 is LNHDA and CDR2 is SQIVND (reference sequence). CDR3 loop: CASSPPDRAIQETQYF. DNA of the CDR3: TGTGCCAGTAGTCCCCCGGACAGGGCTATACAAGAGACCCAGTACTTC. Full variable domain (outside the CDR3, taken from reference TRBV19 and TRBJ2-5): DGGITQSPKYLFRKEGQNVTLSCEQNLNHDAMYWYRQDPGQGLRLIYYSQIVNDFQKGDIAEGYSVSREKKESFPLTVTSAQKNPTAFYLCASSPPDRAIQETQYFGPGTRLLVL.

The genes are TRBV4-2 and TRBJ1-1; D perhaps matches TRBD1 (6 bases). V was trimmed by 3 bases and J by 8 bases, leaving 13 bases between them. Germline lookup yields CDR1 LGHNA and CDR2 YNFKEQ. CDR3 size: 13 residues. The CDR3 is CASSQGPGQEAFF. CDR3 DNA: TGTGCCAGCAGCCAGGGGCCGGGACAAGAAGCTTTCTTT.

The genes are TRBV2 and TRBJ1-2; 8 nucleotides line up with TRBD1. V lost 6 bases and J lost 7; bases outside the gene matches: 10. This CDR3 is built from 14 residues. Germline lookup yields CDR1 SNHLY and CDR2 FYNNEI. The CDR3 here is CASSGRTGISGYTF. The CDR3 nucleotides are TGTGCCAGCAGCGGAAGGACAGGGATCTCTGGCTACACCTTC.

The chain is built from TRBV27 and TRBJ2-2; the D is unclear. Per the germline V gene, CDR1 is MNHEY and CDR2 is SMNVEV (reference sequence). Trimming took 5 bases from V and 3 from J, leaving 7 bases between them. This CDR3 is built from 13 residues. CDR3 amino acids: CASSPTHTGELFF. The CDR3 DNA reads as TGTGCCAGCAGTCCCACTCACACCGGGGAGCTGTTTTTT.

In its sample, this clone was seen once. This chain links TRBV30 with TRBJ1-5; D perhaps matches TRBD1 (6 bases). CDR3 size: 14 residues. The V and J ends lost 3 bases and 5 bases respectively, with 14 bases between them. Per the germline V gene, CDR1 is GTSNPN and CDR2 is SVGIG (reference sequence). The CDR3 sequence is CAWRQGWDDQPQHF. For the CDR3, the DNA is TGTGCCTGGAGACAGGGATGGGACGATCAGCCCCAGCATTTT.

The chain combines TRBV5-6 with TRBJ1-2, with D perhaps matching TRBD1 (6 bases). With 4 bases removed from V and 2 bases from J, the gap between germline ends came to 9 bases. This CDR3 is 13 amino acids long. Germline CDR1 SGHDT, CDR2 YYEEEE. The CDR3 nucleotides are TGTGCCAGCAGCCCGACAGGAAACTATGGCTACACCTTC. It yields the protein CASSPTGNYGYTF.

CDR3 residues: CASTGVNYGYTF. DNA of the CDR3: TGTGCCAGTACGGGAGTTAACTATGGCTACACCTTC. The V call is TRBV28, the J call TRBJ1-2; no firm D call. Germline V gene data show CDR1 as MDHEN and CDR2 as SYDVKM. With 9 bases removed from V and 1 base from J, the gap between germline ends came to 9 bases. The CDR3 runs to 12 residues.

The table lists this clone with a few counts. The chain has TRBV29-1 and TRBJ2-1; 10 nucleotides agree with TRBD2. CDR3 size: 13 residues. The ends lost 6 bases at V and 7 bases at J; junction bases unmatched: 6. Germline values: CDR1 SQVTM, CDR2 ANQGSEA. The DNA for the CDR3 is TGCAGCGTAGCGGGGGGGACGACTAATGAGCAGTTCTTC. Protein sequence: CSVAGGTTNEQFF.

This chain joins TRBV19 and TRBJ1-5; no reliable D call. Germline loops: CDR1 LNHDA, CDR2 SQIVND (reference sequence). The CDR3 is 13 residues long. The V end was cut by 3 bases, the J end by 5 bases, with 8 bases between. DNA of the CDR3: TGTGCCAGTAGTATCGTCGGGGATCAGCCCCAGCATTTT. Its protein is CASSIVGDQPQHF.

The V and J genes are TRBV5-4 and TRBJ2-3, with D tentatively TRBD2 (7 bases). Germline V gene lookup returns CDR1 SGHNT and CDR2 YYREEE (reference sequence). Deletions cut 7 bases from V and 0 bases from J, with 15 bases between. The CDR3 spans 15 residues. The CDR3 protein is CASSRGGVSTDTQYF. The CDR3 bases are TGTGCCAGCTCGCGAGGGGGGGTTAGCACAGATACGCAGTATTTT.